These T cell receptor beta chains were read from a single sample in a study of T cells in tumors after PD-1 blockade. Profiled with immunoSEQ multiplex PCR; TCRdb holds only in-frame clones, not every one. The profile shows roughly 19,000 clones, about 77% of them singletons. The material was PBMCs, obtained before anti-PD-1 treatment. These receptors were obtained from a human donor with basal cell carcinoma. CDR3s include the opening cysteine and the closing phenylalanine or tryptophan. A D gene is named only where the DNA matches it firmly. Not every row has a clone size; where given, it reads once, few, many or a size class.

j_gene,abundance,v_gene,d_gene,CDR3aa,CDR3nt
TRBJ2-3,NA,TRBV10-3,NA,CAIRTEGKSTDTQYF,TGTGCCATCCGTACTGAGGGGAAGAGCACAGATACGCAGTATTTT
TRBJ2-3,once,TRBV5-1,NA,CASSRDFTDTQYF,TGCGCCAGCAGCCGGGACTTCACAGATACGCAGTATTTT
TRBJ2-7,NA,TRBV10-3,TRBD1,CAMGLGQGFNEQYF,TGTGCCATGGGTTTGGGACAGGGATTCAACGAGCAGTACTTC
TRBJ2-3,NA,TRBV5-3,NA,CARSRWGSTDTQYF,TGTGCCAGAAGTCGGTGGGGTAGCACAGATACGCAGTATTTT
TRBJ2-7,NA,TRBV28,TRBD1,CASSFPDRGEQYF,TGTGCCAGCAGTTTCCCCGACAGGGGCGAGCAGTACTTC
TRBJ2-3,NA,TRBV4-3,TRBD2,CASSQRDGGLSDTQYF,TGCGCCAGCAGCCAACGGGACGGGGGGTTATCAGATACGCAGTATTTT
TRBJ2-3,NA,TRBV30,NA,CAWSLTTDTQYF,TGTGCCTGGAGCCTAACCACAGATACGCAGTATTTT
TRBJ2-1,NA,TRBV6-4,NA,CASSDSENSYNEQFF,TGTGCCAGCAGTGACTCGGAGAACTCCTACAATGAGCAGTTCTTC
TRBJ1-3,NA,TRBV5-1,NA,CASSPSPSGGNTIYF,TGCGCCAGCAGCCCGAGCCCGTCCGGAGGAAACACCATATATTTT
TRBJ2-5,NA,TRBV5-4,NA,CASSPSGGLRQETQYF,TGTGCCAGCAGCCCTTCAGGGGGACTTAGGCAAGAGACCCAGTACTTC
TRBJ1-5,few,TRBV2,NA,CASSEGMEGYMSQHF,TGTGCCAGCAGTGAAGGTATGGAGGGCTATATGTCCCAGCATTTT
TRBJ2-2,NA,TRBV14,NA,CASSQIGAANTGELFF,TGTGCCAGCAGCCAGATCGGGGCCGCGAACACCGGGGAGCTGTTTTTT
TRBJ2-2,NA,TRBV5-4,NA,CASSVSGNTGELFF,TGTGCCAGCAGCGTAAGCGGTAACACCGGGGAGCTGTTTTTT
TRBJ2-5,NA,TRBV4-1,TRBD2,CASSQLAGVGGSQETQYF,TGCGCCAGCAGCCAACTAGCGGGAGTAGGGGGGTCACAAGAGACCCAGTACTTC
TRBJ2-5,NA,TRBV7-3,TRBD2,CASSSLPSGGLETQYF,TGTGCCAGCAGCTCCCTCCCTAGCGGGGGGTTAGAGACCCAGTACTTC
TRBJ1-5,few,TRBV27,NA,CASSYLGGNQPQHF,TGTGCCAGCAGTTACCTCGGCGGGAATCAGCCCCAGCATTTT
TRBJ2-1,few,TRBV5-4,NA,CASSLGGGYNEQFF,TGTGCCAGCAGCTTAGGAGGGGGCTACAATGAGCAGTTCTTC
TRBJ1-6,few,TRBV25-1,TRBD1,CASSEEWTGSSSLHF,TGTGCCAGCAGTGAAGAGTGGACAGGATCCTCATCCCTCCACTTT
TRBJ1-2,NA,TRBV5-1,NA,CASSLDGTYGYTF,TGCGCCAGCAGCTTGGACGGTACCTATGGCTACACCTTC
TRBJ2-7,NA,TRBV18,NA,CASSPEGGGEQYF,TGTGCCAGCTCCCCCGAGGGGGGCGGAGAGCAGTACTTC
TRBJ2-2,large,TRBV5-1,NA,CASSLDRVSTGELFF,TGCGCCAGCAGCTTGGACAGGGTATCGACCGGGGAGCTGTTTTTT
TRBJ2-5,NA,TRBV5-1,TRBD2,CASGKTSGVRETQYF,TGCGCCAGCGGGAAGACTAGCGGGGTCCGTGAGACCCAGTACTTC
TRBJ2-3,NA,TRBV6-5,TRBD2,CASRFGGSTDTQYF,TGTGCCAGCAGGTTCGGGGGGAGCACAGATACGCAGTATTTT
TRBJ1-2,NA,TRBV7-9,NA,CASSLLTANYGYTF,TGTGCCAGCAGCTTACTGACGGCAAACTATGGCTACACCTTC
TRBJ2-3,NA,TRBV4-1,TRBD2,CASSQESSGSLPDTQYF,TGCGCCAGCAGCCAAGAATCTAGCGGGAGCCTGCCGGATACGCAGTATTTT
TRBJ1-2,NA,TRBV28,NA,CAAGAYGYTF,TGTGCGGCAGGGGCCTATGGCTACACCTTC